The 11 T cell receptor beta chains reported below all come from one sample, sequenced in a study of T cell changes during pregnancy in multiple sclerosis. Data came from immunoSEQ multiplex PCR; TCRdb stores just in-frame clones and leaves some out. The data hold tens of thousands of clones, with 80% to 95% observed a single time. The sample here was peripheral blood, taken in the first trimester of pregnancy. These receptors all stem from a female donor in good health, enrolled as a control in a pregnancy study.

The chain employs TRBV28 and TRBJ2-7; no reliable D call. Trimming cost V 2 bases and J 3 bases, with 2 bases left between them. The germline gives CDR1 MDHEN, CDR2 SYDVKM. The CDR3 runs to 11 residues. The CDR3 reads CASSLHYEQYF. In DNA, the CDR3 is TGTGCCAGCAGTTTACACTACGAGCAGTACTTC. Complete variable domain (other parts from reference TRBV28 and TRBJ2-7): DVKVTQSSRYLVKRTGEKVFLECVQDMDHENMFWYRQDPGLGLRLIYFSYDVKMKEKGDIPEGYSVSREKKERFSLILESASTNQTSMYLCASSLHYEQYFGPGTRLTVT.

The genes are TRBV29-1 and TRBJ2-1; TRBD1 matches 10 bases. The CDR3 spans 16 residues. Germline-derived CDR1 and CDR2 are SQVTM and ANQGSEA. J gave up 4 bases and V 4 bases, and 10 bases lay outside the gene matches. CDR3 nucleotide sequence: TGCAGCGTTGTGCTTTCCGGACAGGGGGATTACAATGAGCAGTTCTTC. Amino acid sequence: CSVVLSGQGDYNEQFF.

The chain is built from TRBV2 and TRBJ2-5; D is perhaps TRBD1 (5 bases). The CDR3 spans 14 residues. Germline CDR1 is SNHLY and CDR2 is FYNNEI. V was pared by 5 bases and J by 5 bases, with 15 bases between. The CDR3 loop reads CASSSDPPGETQYF. CDR3 in DNA: TGTGCCAGCAGTAGCGACCCTCCAGGGGAGACCCAGTACTTC.

As DNA, the CDR3 is TGTGCCAGCAGTGTTCAGGGACAGGGGAACGAGCAGTACTTC. Protein sequence: CASSVQGQGNEQYF. The gene calls are TRBV2 and TRBJ2-7, with TRBD1 matching over 10 bases. Per the germline V gene, CDR1 is SNHLY and CDR2 is FYNNEI. V trimming: 4 bases; J trimming: 5 bases; junction bases outside the gene matches: 5. This CDR3 spans 14 amino acids.

The V and J genes are TRBV11-2 and TRBJ1-1; 7 bases fit TRBD1. Looked up from germline, CDR1 is SGHAT and CDR2 is FQNNGV. J was trimmed by 0 bases and V by 3 bases; bases with no gene match: 1. The CDR3 has 14 residues. CDR3 protein: CASSLTGLNTEAFF. As DNA, the CDR3 is TGTGCCAGCAGCTTGACAGGGTTGAACACTGAAGCTTTCTTT.

The chain uses TRBV4-1 and TRBJ2-1; 7 nucleotides match TRBD1. V dropped 1 base and J dropped 0; count of bases not matched to a gene: 3. The germline V gene has CDR1 MGHRA and CDR2 YSYEKL. The CDR3 length is 16 residues. In DNA, the CDR3 is TGCGCCAGCAGCCAAGCCGGGACAGCCTCCTACAATGAGCAGTTCTTC. This encodes CASSQAGTASYNEQFF.

V gene TRBV19 combines with J gene TRBJ2-3, with a weak D call TRBD2 (5 bases). Trimming pared 5 bases from V and 5 bases from J, leaving 20 bases between. The CDR3 spans 16 residues. CDR1 and CDR2 from the germline V gene are LNHDA and SQIVND (reference sequence). In DNA, the CDR3 is TGTGCCAGTAGTCTCTCAACCGTGGGAGCTGGAGATACGCAGTATTTT. This codes for CASSLSTVGAGDTQYF. The full variable domain, rest sourced from reference TRBV19 and TRBJ2-3, is DGGITQSPKYLFRKEGQNVTLSCEQNLNHDAMYWYRQDPGQGLRLIYYSQIVNDFQKGDIAEGYSVSREKKESFPLTVTSAQKNPTAFYLCASSLSTVGAGDTQYFGPGTRLTVL.

A few counts support this clone. The V gene is TRBV29-1, the J gene TRBJ2-5; 7 bases line up with TRBD2. CDR1 and CDR2 (germline): SQVTM, ANQGSEA. This CDR3 is built from 12 residues. V gave up 7 bases and J gave up 5 bases; unmatched junction bases: 7. As DNA, the CDR3 is TGCAGCGCAGGACTAGATTGGGAGACCCAGTACTTC. It is translated as CSAGLDWETQYF.

The chain has TRBV29-1 and TRBJ2-3, with a possible D match to TRBD2 (6 bases). The CDR3 loop spans 14 amino acids. V lost 6 bases to trimming and J lost 6 bases, with 19 bases between them. Germline-derived CDR1 and CDR2 are SQVTM and ANQGSEA. The chain's CDR3 is CSVQGTSPRDTQYF. In DNA, the CDR3 is TGCAGCGTCCAAGGGACTTCCCCCAGGGATACGCAGTATTTT.

A single count supports this clone. The chain couples TRBV5-4 to TRBJ2-3; TRBD1 agrees at 7 bases. V dropped 4 bases and J dropped 2; count of bases not matched to a gene: 10. The CDR3 covers 16 residues. Germline CDR1 and CDR2: SGHNT and YYREEE (reference sequence). CDR3: CASSPGQVYSTDTQYF. Here the CDR3 DNA reads TGTGCCAGCAGCCCCGGACAGGTCTACTCCACAGATACGCAGTATTTT.

The CDR3 DNA reads as TGTGCCAGCAGCGACGGGACAGCCTACGAGCAGTACTTC. This encodes CASSDGTAYEQYF. The chain employs TRBV6-1 and TRBJ2-7, with TRBD1 matching 7 bases. The germline CDR1 and CDR2 sequences are MNHNS and SASEGT. The CDR3 contains 13 residues. V lost 6 bases to trimming and J lost 2 bases; unmatched junction nucleotides: 4.